This T cell receptor (beta chain) was found in a study of blood T cell repertoires in COVID-19. Study information: The analysed material was cDNA or gDNA that came from T cells, B-cell-depleted T cells, or PBMCs.

In its sample, this clone was seen a few times. Under the authors' procedure: Using reference gene primer amplification, nucleated cell counts were estimated. This table comes from immunoSEQ multiplex PCR, and its TCRdb copy is limited to in-frame clones, with some not included. V and J calls and clone size are copied from that table; D and trimming were computed from the DNA. The repertoire holds about 120,000 clones, with 65% to 85% as singletons. Sequencing was done on a sample of peripheral blood. This TCR was recovered from a man aged 80 or over with active or convalescent COVID-19.

CDR3 protein: CAWSAVGGDLGGYTF. CDR3 DNA: TGTGCCTGGAGTGCTGTAGGGGGAGACTTGGGAGGCTACACCTTC. The genes are TRBV30 and TRBJ1-2; D perhaps matches TRBD1 (6 bases). CDR1 is GTSNPN, CDR2 SVGIG, per germline (reference sequence). CDR3 length: 15 residues. V lost 1 base to trimming and J lost 8 bases, with 20 bases between them.